The rows below give T cell receptor beta chains drawn from one sample of a study of T cells in Graves' hyperthyroidism and ophthalmopathy. MiXCR was run by TCRdb on the multiplex PCR reads, yielding one entry per CDR3 protein. The sample has 600,000 to 850,000 distinct CDR3 sequences; around 20% are singletons. The sample was blood. The receptors shown here come from a woman in her fifties or sixties with Graves' hyperthyroidism that later progressed to Graves' ophthalmopathy. The CDR3 runs from the conserved cysteine through the conserved F or W. The D gene is left open where the match is weak. A row's size may be missing; if present it is once, few, many or a size class.

>15|TRBJ2-3|TRBD1|TRBV5-1|many
TGCGCCAGCAGCCTGGATCCCGGGACAGGGCTTACGCAGTATTTT
CASSLDPGTGLTQYF
>14|TRBJ2-7|.|TRBV7-9|few
TGTGCCAGCAGCTTCTACGGGAGCTCCTACGAGCAGTACTTC
CASSFYGSSYEQYF
>16|TRBJ1-6|TRBD1|TRBV7-9|few
TGTGCCAGCAGCTTAGGATTAGACAGGGGGAGCTCACCCCTCCACTTT
CASSLGLDRGSSPLHF
>16|TRBJ1-1|.|TRBV20-1|many
TGCAGTGCTAGAGATCTAGACGGGACACTAAGACCTGAAGCTTTCTTT
CSARDLDGTLRPEAFF
>17|TRBJ1-1|TRBD1|TRBV27|many
TGTGCCAGCACCATCACCGGGACAGGGGCCGGAGGCACTGAAGCTTTCTTT
CASTITGTGAGGTEAFF
>13|TRBJ1-2|.|TRBV6-1|.
TGTGCCAGCACCCCTGAAAGGGGTTGGGGCAACACCTTC
CASTPERGWGNTF
>13|TRBJ1-5|.|TRBV7-9|.
TGTGCCAGCAGCTTTGGTAGCAGCCAGCCCCAGCATTTT
CASSFGSSQPQHF
>14|TRBJ2-2|TRBD1|TRBV19|few
TGTGCCATTTCCGGGACAGCGAACACCGGGGAGCTGTTTTTT
CAISGTANTGELFF
>11|TRBJ1-3|.|TRBV28|.
TGTGCCAGCTGTGCCCTCGGTCCCATATATTTT
CASCALGPIYF
>15|TRBJ1-5|.|TRBV6-1|.
TGTGCCAGCAGTGGGATGGGCTTGGGGAATCAGCCCCAGCATTTT
CASSGMGLGNQPQHF
>14|TRBJ1-2|TRBD1|TRBV6-2/TRBV6-3|many
TGTGCCAGCAGTCCCGGACAGGTGAAATATGGCTACACCTTC
CASSPGQVKYGYTF
>14|TRBJ1-4|TRBD1|TRBV5-1|many
TGCGCCAGCTCGACAGGGGCCCTGGTTGAAAAACTGTTTTTT
CASSTGALVEKLFF
>18|TRBJ2-3|.|TRBV10-3|.
TGTGCCATCAGTGGGGCACTTGAAAGGGGGGCCCCTGGCGATACGCAGTATTTT
CAISGALERGAPGDTQYF
>15|TRBJ1-1|TRBD1|TRBV6-1|.
TGTGCCAGCAGTTCCTACAGGGGCCGGTACACTGAAGCTTTCTTT
CASSSYRGRYTEAFF
>15|TRBJ1-2|.|TRBV11-2|.
TGTGCCAGCACCTTCTTCGGGGGGCGAAACTATGGCTACACCTTC
CASTFFGGRNYGYTF
>15|TRBJ2-1|TRBD2|TRBV12-3/TRBV12-4|many
TGTGCCAGCAGCCCCCTTAGCGGGGGGGCCAATGAGCAGTTCTTC
CASSPLSGGANEQFF
>14|TRBJ1-5|.|TRBV6-1|.
TGTGCCAGCAGTGCTCAGACGAGCAATCAGCCCCAGCATTTT
CASSAQTSNQPQHF
>14|TRBJ1-2|.|TRBV12-3/TRBV12-4|many
TGTGCCAGCAGTTTAAGTAGGACGGCCTATGGCTACACCTTC
CASSLSRTAYGYTF
>16|TRBJ2-7|.|TRBV3-1|many
TGTGCCAGCAGCCAAGAGGCCGGACGGAGCTCCTACGAGCAGTACTTC
CASSQEAGRSSYEQYF
>16|TRBJ2-1|TRBD2|TRBV4-2|few
TGTGCCAGCAGCCACCCAGCGGGGGGAACCTACAATGAGCAGTTCTTC
CASSHPAGGTYNEQFF
>16|TRBJ1-1|TRBD1|TRBV5-6|many
TGTGCCAGCAGCTTGGGGACAGGGAATTTGGGCACTGAAGCTTTCTTT
CASSLGTGNLGTEAFF
>15|TRBJ1-6|.|TRBV3-1|few
TGTGCCAGCAGCCCCGGAGGACCCTATAATTCACCCCTCCACTTT
CASSPGGPYNSPLHF
>15|TRBJ2-5|TRBD1|TRBV28|.
TGTGCCAGCAGCAAAATAGGACAGGGGGCAGAGACCCAGTACTTC
CASSKIGQGAETQYF
>12|TRBJ2-7|.|TRBV29-1|many
TGCAGCGCCTCGACAGAAACCTACGAGCAGTACTTC
CSASTETYEQYF
>15|TRBJ2-7|TRBD2|TRBV9|.
TGTGCCAGCAGTCCAGCGGGGGGGCCCACCTACGAGCAGTACTTC
CASSPAGGPTYEQYF
>17|TRBJ1-5|.|TRBV9|.
TGTGCCAGCAGCGAGGACCGGGACACCCTTCTCAATCAGCCCCAGCATTTT
CASSEDRDTLLNQPQHF
>15|TRBJ2-7|.|TRBV20-1|many
TGCAGTGCTAGAGATCAACAAGATGAATCCTACGAGCAGTACTTC
CSARDQQDESYEQYF
>14|TRBJ1-1|.|TRBV20-1|many
TGCAGTGCTAACCCTCAGGGTGTCTTCACTGAAGCTTTCTTT
CSANPQGVFTEAFF
>14|TRBJ2-5|.|TRBV27|many
TGTGCCAGCAGTTTTGGGCAAGGCATCGAGACCCAGTACTTC
CASSFGQGIETQYF
>16|TRBJ1-2|TRBD1|TRBV4-1|.
TGCGCCAGCAGCCAAGAGCAGACAGGGACGACCTATGGCTACACCTTC
CASSQEQTGTTYGYTF
>16|TRBJ2-1|TRBD1|TRBV11-2|many
TGTGCCAGCAGCTTTCCCGACAGGGGGGACTACAATGAGCAGTTCTTC
CASSFPDRGDYNEQFF
>15|TRBJ1-1|TRBD1|TRBV11-2|.
TGTGCCAGCAGCGTAGCTGGACAGGGGTACACTGAAGCTTTCTTT
CASSVAGQGYTEAFF
>16|TRBJ1-2|.|TRBV6-5|few
TGTGCCAGCAGTTACTCGGGGACAAGCGCTAACTATGGCTACACCTTC
CASSYSGTSANYGYTF
>15|TRBJ2-7|TRBD2|TRBV7-2|.
TGTGCCAGCAGCTTCCTAGCGGGGGAATCCTACGAGCAGTACTTC
CASSFLAGESYEQYF
>17|TRBJ1-1|.|TRBV19|few
TGTGCCAGTAGTATAGATTTGTCGGGACGGGGAGGGGCTGAAGCTTTCTTT
CASSIDLSGRGGAEAFF
>14|TRBJ2-2|TRBD1|TRBV6-1|.
TGTGCCAGCGGTGGGCAGGGGGCGACCGGGGAGCTGTTTTTT
CASGGQGATGELFF
>16|TRBJ2-3|.|TRBV7-9|.
TGTGCCAGCAGCCCAACACTTGGGGGGGGCCGGGATACGCAGTATTTT
CASSPTLGGGRDTQYF
>16|TRBJ2-3|.|TRBV7-6|.
TGTGCCAGCAGCGGAACGGCAGGGGCTAGCACAGATACGCAGTATTTT
CASSGTAGASTDTQYF
>15|TRBJ2-3|.|TRBV7-9|many
TGTGCCAGCAGCTTGGGGGCGCCAGACACAGATACGCAGTATTTT
CASSLGAPDTDTQYF
>16|TRBJ1-5|TRBD1|TRBV5-6|.
TGTGCCAGCAGCTTAGCCGCGGACAGGGGCCATCAGCCCCAGCATTTT
CASSLAADRGHQPQHF
>14|TRBJ1-2|.|TRBV6-1|few
TGTGCCAGCAGTGCCTGGCGGGCAGGCAGTGGCTACACCTTC
CASSAWRAGSGYTF
>14|TRBJ1-2|.|TRBV6-5|.
TGTGCCAGCAGTTACTCGGAGGGTCGGTATGGCTACACCTTC
CASSYSEGRYGYTF
>13|TRBJ1-1|.|TRBV30|few
TGTGCCTGGAGTCCGGGGGTTGGAACTGAAGCTTTCTTT
CAWSPGVGTEAFF
>15|TRBJ1-1|.|TRBV27|.
TGTGCCAGCAGTTTACTTGGAGAACCGAACACTGAAGCTTTCTTT
CASSLLGEPNTEAFF
>14|TRBJ1-4|.|TRBV6-5|few
TGTGCCAGCAGTTACTCCGACTTGGGCGAAAAACTGTTTTTT
CASSYSDLGEKLFF
>15|TRBJ1-6|.|TRBV27|.
TGTGCCAGCAGTTTGGGGGCTTGGGCTAATTCACCCCTCCACTTT
CASSLGAWANSPLHF
>12|TRBJ1-1|.|TRBV6-1|many
TGTGCCAGCAGCACCGTTTCGACTGAAGCTTTCTTT
CASSTVSTEAFF
>16|TRBJ2-1|TRBD2|TRBV18|.
TGTGCCAGCTCGGATACTCTAGCGGGGGGGCTCAGTGAGCAGTTCTTC
CASSDTLAGGLSEQFF
>15|TRBJ2-5|TRBD2|TRBV20-1|many
TGCAGTGCTAGAGATATCGAGCGGGGTCTTGAGACCCAGTACTTC
CSARDIERGLETQYF
>13|TRBJ2-1|.|TRBV5-1|many
TGCGCCAGCAGCCACCCACTTTGGAATGAGCAGTTCTTC
CASSHPLWNEQFF
>14|TRBJ2-2|.|TRBV5-1|.
TGCGCCAGCAGCTCCAACAGGGACACCGGGGAGCTGTTTTTT
CASSSNRDTGELFF
>14|TRBJ2-7|.|TRBV27|many
TGTGCCAGCACTTCGACGAGGGGAGGCTACGAGCAGTACTTC
CASTSTRGGYEQYF
>16|TRBJ2-3|TRBD2|TRBV6-1|.
TGTGCCAGCAGTGCGCTAGCGGGGGGGCTCTCAGATACGCAGTATTTT
CASSALAGGLSDTQYF
>15|TRBJ1-5|.|TRBV6-2/TRBV6-3|few
TGTGCCAGCAGTTACCGTCTAAGGGCTGGTCAGCCCCAGCATTTT
CASSYRLRAGQPQHF